Shown below are 14 T cell receptor beta chains from a single sample sequenced in a study of naive and memory T cell subsets. Study-level findings and limits: Naive repertoires, especially CD8, held a few larger clonotypes, possibly memory cells re-expressing CD45RA.

Which antigens these TCRs recognize remains unknown. The beta constant-region primer was an equimolar mix of two oligonucleotides covering TRBC1 and TRBC2. Four rounds of PCR amplified the ligated cDNA using nested alpha and beta constant-region primers plus SP2. TCRdb reanalysed the UMI-ligation and nested PCR reads using MiXCR and keeps one entry per CDR3 protein. This table has 120,000 to 150,000 distinct CDR3 sequences, over 20% appearing once. The sample was naive CD4+ T cells from blood. The receptor set was obtained from a human donor in good health.

V is TRBV5-6 and J is TRBJ2-5; 14 bases are shared with TRBD2. CDR1 is SGHDT and CDR2 is YYEEEE in the germline V gene. The CDR3 spans 16 residues. The V and J ends lost 4 bases and 5 bases, in that order; junction bases with no gene match: 7. CDR3 nucleotides: TGTGCCAGCAGCCTAAAACGGACTAGCGGGAGGGAGACCCAGTACTTC. It translates to CASSLKRTSGRETQYF.

The chain links TRBV7-9 to TRBJ1-2; 7 bases are shared with TRBD1. Germline loops: CDR1 SEHNR, CDR2 FQNEAQ (reference sequence). CDR3 length: 15 residues. J gave up 8 bases and V 4 bases, and 13 bases lay outside the gene matches. CDR3 loop: CASSSRGGRVYGYTF. As DNA, the CDR3 is TGTGCCAGCAGCTCCAGGGGGGGGAGAGTATACGGCTACACCTTC.

The table lists this clonotype with a few counts. The chain is built from TRBV6-5 and TRBJ2-3, with 9 bases fitting TRBD1. V lost 4 bases, J lost 2 bases, and 4 bases stayed unmatched. Per germline, CDR1 MNHEY and CDR2 SVGAGI. This CDR3 region has 15 residues. The CDR3 DNA follows: TGTGCCAGCAGTTCCGGACAGGGGACCACAGATACGCAGTATTTT. Translation: CASSSGQGTTDTQYF.

This clonotype has a count of ten or more. This rearrangement joins TRBV5-1 to TRBJ2-5; no reliable D call. The ends were cut back, 1 base at V and 5 bases at J, with 6 bases in the middle. The CDR3 is 12 residues long. Germline lookup yields CDR1 SGHRS and CDR2 YFSETQ. CDR3 bases: TGCGCCAGCAGCTTGAAACAGGAGACCCAGTACTTC. Its translation: CASSLKQETQYF.

In this sample, this clonotype turned up a few times. The V gene is TRBV5-1, the J gene TRBJ2-7; TRBD1 might be the D (6 bases). Germline loops: CDR1 SGHRS, CDR2 YFSETQ. The length of the CDR3 is 15 residues. Trimming removed 2 bases at V and 7 bases at J, with 19 bases between. CDR3 region: CASSFRDRRLGEQYF. CDR3 DNA: TGCGCCAGCAGCTTTCGTGACAGGAGGCTGGGGGAGCAGTACTTC.

The chain carries TRBV5-1 and TRBJ1-2; tentative D call: TRBD1 (5 bases). The ends were cut back, 0 bases at V and 2 bases at J, with 8 bases in the middle. The CDR3 is 14 amino acids. CDR1 and CDR2 from the germline V gene are SGHRS and YFSETQ. CDR3 region: CASSLGRVNYGYTF. The CDR3 DNA sequence: TGCGCCAGCAGCTTGGGCAGGGTAAACTATGGCTACACCTTC.

This clonotype was recorded a few times. The chain recombines TRBV3-1 with TRBJ2-3, with 12 bases identical to TRBD2. CDR3 length: 15 residues. V shed 1 base, J shed 7 bases, and the junction held 3 bases outside the gene matches. CDR1 LGHDT and CDR2 YNNKEL come from the germline V gene (reference sequence). The CDR3 here is CASSQAGLAGYTQYF. The CDR3 DNA sequence: TGTGCCAGCAGCCAAGCTGGACTAGCGGGGTATACGCAGTATTTT.

The J gene is TRBJ2-3, the V gene TRBV6-1; D unresolved. The V end lost 7 bases, the J end lost 1 base, and 12 bases lay between the germline ends. This CDR3 contains 14 residues. Germline-derived CDR1 and CDR2 are MNHNS and SASEGT. CDR3 residues: CASTLYRGTDTQYF. The DNA for the CDR3 is TGTGCCAGCACCCTATATAGAGGCACAGATACGCAGTATTTT.

A few counts support this clonotype. The rearrangement uses TRBV12-3 or TRBV12-4 and TRBJ1-2, with D maybe TRBD1 (5 bases). V was shortened by 6 bases and J by 8 bases, with 16 bases between the two germline ends. CDR3 length equals 13 residues. The CDR3 reads CASRPDSVQGYTF. The CDR3 DNA reads as TGTGCCAGCAGGCCAGACAGTGTACAAGGCTACACCTTC.

This clonotype was seen a handful of times. This chain uses TRBV29-1 with TRBJ2-2; 8 bases fit TRBD2. Germline V gene data show CDR1 as SQVTM and CDR2 as ANQGSEA. The J segment lost 4 bases and the V segment lost 6 bases, leaving 13 bases of the junction unmatched. The CDR3 is 16 amino acids. CDR3 nucleotides: TGCAGCGTATCGAAACCGGGAGGGCGCGGCACCGGGGAGCTGTTTTTT. This encodes CSVSKPGGRGTGELFF.

V and J are TRBV19 and TRBJ1-5, with 7 bases fitting TRBD1. V lost 5 bases to trimming and J lost 3 bases; unmatched junction nucleotides: 10. Germline V lookup: CDR1 LNHDA, CDR2 SQIVND (reference sequence). The CDR3 loop spans 16 amino acids. In DNA form, the CDR3 reads TGTGCCAGTAGTGTACTGGGACAGTTATACAATCAGCCCCAGCATTTT. Translated, it gives CASSVLGQLYNQPQHF.

V usage is TRBV29-1 and J usage is TRBJ2-5, with D tentatively TRBD1 (6 bases). CDR1 and CDR2 (germline): SQVTM, ANQGSEA. This CDR3 is built from 12 residues. Trimming removed 4 bases at V and 5 bases at J, with 11 bases between. CDR3 bases: TGCAGCGTTGGTCGCCAGGGGGAGACCCAGTACTTC. Translated, it gives CSVGRQGETQYF.

The chain combines TRBV20-1 with TRBJ1-5, with 8 bases fitting TRBD1. V lost 2 bases, J lost 1 base, and 19 bases stayed unmatched. The CDR3 consists of 20 residues. Germline lookup yields CDR1 DFQATT and CDR2 SNEGSKA (reference sequence). CDR3 residues: CSARPHATGVKAYSNQPQHF. The CDR3 bases are TGCAGTGCTAGACCTCATGCGACAGGGGTGAAGGCTTACAGCAATCAGCCCCAGCATTTT.

This clonotype showed up just a few times. This sequence joins TRBV7-2 and TRBJ2-3; D possibly matches TRBD1 or TRBD2 (5 bases each). The CDR3 has 17 amino acids. Germline CDR1 reads SGHTA; CDR2 reads FQGNSA. V was cut by 5 bases and J by 2 bases, with 20 bases left in between. CDR3 nucleotides: TGTGCCAGCAGCCCGTCGATGAGGGGACGGCTCACAGATACGCAGTATTTT. Amino acid sequence: CASSPSMRGRLTDTQYF.